This passage covers 32 T cell receptor beta chains from one sample sequenced in a study of CD8+CD57+ T cells in acquired aplastic anemia. Patients selected for sequencing had displayed CD8+CD57+ cell expansion by flow cytometry. TCR beta VDJ combinations and CDR3 sequences were profiled from genomic DNA. TCRdb analysed the reads with MiXCR anew, one entry per CDR3 protein. The sample gives 250,000 to 300,000 distinct CDR3 sequences, 45% to 65% of which show up once; around 1.3% is in the top ten. Sequencing was done on a sample of sorted CD4+, CD8+, or CD8+CD57+ T cells (not recorded which) from PBMCs. These receptors were taken from a human donor with aplastic anemia.

V gene TRBV7-9 combines with J gene TRBJ1-6; TRBD1 is a possible D gene (5 bases). Germline V gene sequence: CDR1 SEHNR, CDR2 FQNEAQ (reference sequence). The V end lost 6 bases, the J end lost 14 bases, and 32 bases lay between the germline ends. The CDR3 runs to 18 residues. CDR3 DNA: TGTGCCAGCAGTTCATCCAGGGTCTCGGCTAATAGGCAATCAGCCCTCCACTTT. Translating gives CASSSSRVSANRQSALHF.

This clonotype was seen only a few times. The V call is TRBV7-9, the J call TRBJ1-6, with TRBD1 identical over 8 bases. Germline V gene sequence: CDR1 SEHNR, CDR2 FQNEAQ (reference sequence). This CDR3 region has 16 residues. The V and J ends lost 3 bases and 0 bases, in that order; junction bases with no gene match: 1. The chain's CDR3 is CASSLDRDSYNSPLHF. The CDR3 nucleotides read TGTGCCAGCAGCTTGGACAGGGACTCCTATAATTCACCCCTCCACTTT.

This clonotype was counted a few times. The chain combines TRBV7-9 with TRBJ1-2, with D maybe TRBD1 (5 bases). Germline V gene lookup returns CDR1 SEHNR and CDR2 FQNEAQ (reference sequence). With 2 bases removed from V and 0 bases from J, the gap between germline ends came to 10 bases. CDR3 length: 15 amino acids. This CDR3 is CASSLSGGANYGYTF. The CDR3 region has the DNA TGTGCCAGCAGCTTATCGGGGGGGGCTAACTATGGCTACACCTTC. Using reference TRBV7-9 and TRBJ1-2 for the parts outside the CDR3, the full variable domain is DTGVSQNPRHKITKRGQNVTFRCDPISEHNRLYWYRQTLGQGPEFLTYFQNEAQLEKSRLLSDRFSAERPKGSFSTLEIQRTEQGDSAMYLCASSLSGGANYGYTFGSGTRLTVV.

This clonotype was seen only a few times. The V gene is TRBV7-9, the J gene TRBJ2-7; D is undetermined. Trimming removed 3 bases at V and 2 bases at J, with 8 bases between. The CDR3 runs to 13 residues. Germline CDR1 is SEHNR and CDR2 is FQNEAQ (reference sequence). The CDR3 DNA reads TGTGCCAGCAGCTTTGCCGGCCCCTACGAGCAGTACTTC. Translation gives CASSFAGPYEQYF.

Points on this clonotype: One end of the junction fails to match germline, which may point to a read error. This chain uses TRBV5-1 with TRBJ2-7; D might be TRBD2 (5 bases). The CDR3 length is 15 residues. Germline V gene lookup returns CDR1 SGHRS and CDR2 YFSETQ. This CDR3 reads CASNLGEGVSYEQYF. Here the CDR3 DNA reads TGCGCCAGCAACTTGGGCGAGGGAGTCTCCTACGAGCAGTACTTC. The whole variable domain, remainder taken from reference TRBV5-1 and TRBJ2-7, is KAGVTQTPRYLIKTRGQQVTLSCSPISGHRSVSWYQQTPGQGLQFLFEYFSETQRNKGNFPGRFSGRQFSNSRSEMNVSTLELGDSALYLCASNLGEGVSYEQYFGPGTRLTVT.

V is TRBV2 and J is TRBJ2-5; 7 bases line up with TRBD2. Germline lookup yields CDR1 SNHLY and CDR2 FYNNEI. The trim removed 5 bases at V and 5 bases at J, leaving 8 bases unmatched. This CDR3 has 14 amino acids. Here the CDR3 reads CASSMRTSVETQYF. The CDR3 bases are TGTGCCAGCAGTATGAGGACTAGTGTCGAGACCCAGTACTTC. The whole variable domain, remainder taken from reference TRBV2 and TRBJ2-5, is EPEVTQTPSHQVTQMGQEVILRCVPISNHLYFYWYRQILGQKVEFLVSFYNNEISEKSEIFDDQFSVERPDGSNFTLKIRSTKLEDSAMYFCASSMRTSVETQYFGPGTRLLVL.

This chain connects TRBV3-1 to TRBJ2-5; D is unclear. This CDR3 has 14 amino acids. V dropped 1 base and J dropped 6 bases, with 12 bases sitting between them. Germline CDR1 reads LGHDT; CDR2 reads YNNKEL (reference sequence). The CDR3 loop reads CASSQGVSSQTQYF. CDR3 coding DNA: TGTGCCAGCAGCCAAGGGGTCTCCTCTCAGACCCAGTACTTC.

The rearrangement joins TRBV19 to TRBJ1-6; D is unclear. V dropped 6 bases and J dropped 14 bases, with 11 bases sitting between them. Germline V gives CDR1 LNHDA, CDR2 SQIVND (reference sequence). The CDR3 is made up of 11 amino acids. The CDR3 nucleotides are TGTGCCAGTAGCTTAGGGAGCACCCTCCACTTT. This codes for CASSLGSTLHF.

The chain uses TRBV7-8 and TRBJ2-7, with D perhaps being TRBD1 or TRBD2 (6 bases each). Germline V gives CDR1 SGHVS, CDR2 FQNEAQ. Between the trimmed V and J ends, which lost 10 bases and 3 bases, there was a span of 16 bases. This CDR3 comprises 13 residues. The DNA of the CDR3 is TGTGCCACCGGGGGCGTGGGAATCTACGAGCAGTACTTC. Translated: CATGGVGIYEQYF.

This clonotype was found a few times. With a much larger clone just one base away, this may be a read error. The chain joins TRBV5-1 to TRBJ2-7; the D call may be TRBD1 or TRBD2 (5 bases each). Germline lookup yields CDR1 SGHRS and CDR2 YFSETQ. V was pared by 5 bases and J by 0 bases, with 15 bases between. This CDR3 region has 15 residues. CDR3 protein: CASRLDAGTSYEQYF. CDR3 in DNA: TGCGCCAGCAGACTCGATGCAGGGACCTCCTACGAGCAGTACTTC.

This clonotype was recorded at least ten times. In nucleotides, the CDR3 is TGTGCCAGCAGCCTAGGGCAGGGGCTGGATGGCTACACCTTC. It is translated as CASSLGQGLDGYTF. The chain joins TRBV3-1 to TRBJ1-2; TRBD1 might be the D (6 bases). This CDR3 is built from 14 residues. Trimming took 4 bases from V and 6 from J, leaving 15 bases between them. Per the germline V gene, CDR1 is LGHDT and CDR2 is YNNKEL (reference sequence).

This clonotype was counted between two and nine times. The chain carries TRBV6-1 and TRBJ1-3, with D hard to call. Germline values: CDR1 MNHNS, CDR2 SASEGT. The CDR3 consists of 15 residues. V was pared by 2 bases and J by 6 bases, with 14 bases between. The CDR3 is CASSENENNENTIYF. CDR3 nucleotide sequence: TGTGCCAGCAGTGAAAACGAGAATAATGAAAACACCATATATTTT.

This chain connects TRBV7-9 to TRBJ2-5; perhaps TRBD1 as D (5 bases). CDR1 and CDR2 from the germline V gene are SEHNR and FQNEAQ (reference sequence). V gave up 6 bases and J gave up 0 bases, with 11 bases separating them. The CDR3 spans 14 residues. The CDR3 protein is CASSYRSDQETQYF. CDR3 in DNA: TGTGCCAGCAGTTACAGGTCAGACCAAGAGACCCAGTACTTC.

The sample holds many counts of this clonotype. This rearrangement joins TRBV20-1 to TRBJ1-6, with D maybe TRBD1 (5 bases). V was pared by 3 bases and J by 10 bases, with 19 bases between. The CDR3 loop spans 15 amino acids. Germline lookup yields CDR1 DFQATT and CDR2 SNEGSKA (reference sequence). CDR3 region: CSARMGQGDRSPLHF. In DNA form, the CDR3 reads TGCAGTGCTAGGATGGGCCAGGGAGATAGGTCACCCCTCCACTTT.

For this clonotype: A read error is likely, as this CDR3 ends without the conserved phenylalanine or tryptophan. The DNA is left out, because the CDR3 cannot be placed on it with certainty; the CDR3 is given as TCRdb lists it. The J gene is TRBJ1-3, the V gene TRBV9; the table's D call, TRBD1, has no DNA check behind it. The CDR3 is made up of 8 amino acids, end residues included. Germline lookup yields CDR1 SGDLS and CDR2 YYNGEE. The CDR3 loop reads CASSPRYL.

The chain is built from TRBV20-1 and TRBJ1-6; 9 bases map to TRBD1. CDR1 is DFQATT, CDR2 SNEGSKA, per germline (reference sequence). There are 17 residues in the CDR3. Losses at the gene ends were 3 bases for V and 0 bases for J; bases not matched to a gene: 6. The CDR3 DNA reads as TGCAGTGCTAGGGCCATGACAGGGGGCTCCTATAATTCACCCCTCCACTTT. The encoded protein is CSARAMTGGSYNSPLHF.

The rearrangement uses TRBV29-1 and TRBJ1-5, with TRBD1 identical over 8 bases. The V gene's germline CDR1 is SQVTM and CDR2 ANQGSEA. Trimming cost V 6 bases and J 7 bases; bases outside gene matches: 8. This CDR3 has 13 amino acids. The CDR3: CSVSGQGRQPQHF. The CDR3 DNA is TGCAGCGTCTCCGGACAGGGAAGACAGCCCCAGCATTTT.

The genes are TRBV7-6 and TRBJ2-7; D is perhaps TRBD2 (6 bases). Germline V lookup: CDR1 SGHVS, CDR2 FNYEAQ. V was shortened by 5 bases and J by 5 bases, with 22 bases between the two germline ends. This CDR3 is 16 amino acids long. The CDR3 loop is CASSPVVRTNLHEQYF. CDR3 in DNA: TGTGCCAGCAGCCCTGTTGTCCGGACTAATCTCCACGAGCAGTACTTC.

This chain uses TRBV27 with TRBJ2-7; no firm D call. Germline V gives CDR1 MNHEY, CDR2 SMNVEV (reference sequence). CDR3 length: 10 residues. The V end lost 8 bases, the J end lost 7 bases, and 9 bases lay between the germline ends. The CDR3 protein is CASGLSEQYF. The CDR3, as DNA: TGTGCCAGCGGCCTGAGTGAGCAGTACTTC.

On this clonotype itself: The CDR3 ends on some other residue instead of the conserved phenylalanine or tryptophan, so this is likely a read error. This sequence joins TRBV6-6 and TRBJ2-5; 8 nucleotides line up with TRBD2. CDR3 size: 15 residues. CDR1 is MNHNY and CDR2 is SVGAGI in the germline V gene (reference sequence). CDR3 sequence: CDSSLQASGRVDQYL. DNA for the CDR3: TGTGACAGCAGTCTCCAGGCCAGCGGGAGAGTCGATCAGTACCTC.

There are many counts of this clonotype. The chain carries TRBV6-5 and TRBJ2-7; no firm D call. The CDR3 contains 15 residues. V lost 0 bases and J 0 bases, leaving 9 bases between the germline ends. CDR1 and CDR2 (germline): MNHEY, SVGAGI. CDR3 region: CASSYSKASSYEQYF. The CDR3 region has the DNA TGTGCCAGCAGTTACTCGAAGGCAAGCTCCTACGAGCAGTACTTC.

This clonotype was counted at least ten times. V gene TRBV5-1 combines with J gene TRBJ1-1, with 10 positions matching TRBD1. Germline values: CDR1 SGHRS, CDR2 YFSETQ. V lost 5 bases, J lost 5 bases, and 9 bases stayed unmatched. This CDR3 is built from 15 residues. The CDR3 DNA reads as TGCGCCAGCAGGTCCGGACAGGGGGGGGTTACTGAAGCTTTCTTT. Protein sequence: CASRSGQGGVTEAFF.

The chain recombines TRBV7-8 with TRBJ2-5; TRBD1 matches 7 bases. Germline CDR1 reads SGHVS; CDR2 reads FQNEAQ. The CDR3 consists of 15 residues. V lost 1 base and J lost 5; bases outside the gene matches: 7. The chain's CDR3 is CASSLGQGFPETQYF. Here the CDR3 DNA reads TGTGCCAGCAGCTTAGGACAGGGTTTCCCGGAGACCCAGTACTTC. The whole variable domain, remainder taken from reference TRBV7-8 and TRBJ2-5, is GAGVSQSPRYKVAKRGQDVALRCDPISGHVSLFWYQQALGQGPEFLTYFQNEAQLDKSGLPSDRFFAERPEGSVSTLKIQRTQQEDSAVYLCASSLGQGFPETQYFGPGTRLLVL.

CDR3 nucleotide sequence: TGTGCCAGCAGTTTTGGCCCACGAGAAGAGCAGTACTTC. This codes for CASSFGPREEQYF. J is TRBJ2-7 and V is TRBV12-3 or TRBV12-4; no firm D call. The germline V and J ends were trimmed by 3 bases and 7 bases, with 13 bases remaining between them. CDR3 size: 13 residues.

At least ten counts were recorded for this clonotype. The genes are TRBV9 and TRBJ2-5, with 10 bases aligning to TRBD2. The ends lost 0 bases at V and 5 bases at J; junction bases unmatched: 10. The CDR3 extends over 17 amino acids. The germline V gene encodes CDR1 SGDLS and CDR2 YYNGEE. For the CDR3, the DNA is TGTGCCAGCAGCGTAGCCGGAAGCGGGGGGGCCGGTGAGACCCAGTACTTC. Translating it yields CASSVAGSGGAGETQYF.

On this clonotype itself: One junction end disagrees with the germline gene, perhaps due to a read error. The chain is built from TRBV7-9 and TRBJ2-3, with a tentative D call TRBD2 (5 bases). CDR3 length: 16 residues. CDR1 is SEHNR and CDR2 is FQNEAQ in the germline V gene (reference sequence). CDR3 loop: CASSGRTGVGTDTQYF. The CDR3 region has the DNA TGCGCCAGCAGCGGACGGACGGGTGTTGGCACAGATACGCAGTATTTT. Filled out from reference TRBV7-9 and TRBJ2-3, the complete variable domain reads DTGVSQNPRHKITKRGQNVTFRCDPISEHNRLYWYRQTLGQGPEFLTYFQNEAQLEKSRLLSDRFSAERPKGSFSTLEIQRTEQGDSAMYLCASSGRTGVGTDTQYFGPGTRLTVL.

Worth noting for this clonotype: Germline and junction disagree at one end, which may indicate a read error. The V call is TRBV24-1, the J call TRBJ2-3, with D unclear. The CDR3 length is 12 residues. CDR1 is KGHDR, CDR2 SFDVKD, per germline. The CDR3 DNA sequence: TGTGCCACCAGGACGAGCACACATACACAGTATTTT. It encodes CATRTSTHTQYF.

In regard to this clonotype: A clone one base away is much larger, so this may be a read error. V gene TRBV6-2 or TRBV6-3 combines with J gene TRBJ2-2; the D gene is possibly TRBD2 (6 bases). CDR1 and CDR2 (germline): MNHEY, SVGEGT. There are 13 residues in the CDR3. The CDR3 DNA reads TGTGCCAGCAGTTACGGGGGGACCGGGGGGCTGTTTTTT. Protein: CASSYGGTGGLFF.

The chain uses TRBV5-6 and TRBJ2-3, with TRBD2 identical over 7 bases. CDR3 length equals 16 residues. The germline gives CDR1 SGHDT, CDR2 YYEEEE. V dropped 2 bases and J dropped 0; count of bases not matched to a gene: 6. CDR3 in DNA: TGTGCCAGCAGCTTCGTTAGCGGGTCTAGCACAGATACGCAGTATTTT. Protein sequence: CASSFVSGSSTDTQYF.

In DNA form, the CDR3 reads TGTGCCAGCAGCTTGGGAGCGGGGGGGCCGGGCACCGGGGAGCTGTTTTTT. Its translation is CASSLGAGGPGTGELFF. The chain is built from TRBV7-6 and TRBJ2-2; 10 bases are shared with TRBD2. V gave up 3 bases and J gave up 4 bases; unmatched junction bases: 8. The germline gives CDR1 SGHVS, CDR2 FNYEAQ. There are 17 residues in the CDR3.

The sample holds many counts of this clonotype. The chain links TRBV2 to TRBJ1-4; TRBD1 matches at 9 bases. Looked up from germline, CDR1 is SNHLY and CDR2 is FYNNEI. After removal of 6 bases from V and 11 bases from J, the junction contained 7 bases not matched to a gene. The CDR3 is 13 amino acids. The CDR3 region has the DNA TGTGCCAGCAGGCCGGGACAGGGAGGTAAACTGTTTTTT. Its translation is CASRPGQGGKLFF.

As concerns this clonotype: Because it lacks the conserved phenylalanine or tryptophan at the end, this CDR3 is likely a read error. Because the CDR3's place on the DNA is in doubt, the DNA is left out and the CDR3 is given as listed by TCRdb. The rearrangement uses TRBV9 and TRBJ2-2; TRBD2 is the table's D call and was not checked against the DNA. Germline assignment: CDR1 SGDLS and CDR2 YYNGEE. The CDR3 is 20 residues long, ends included. This chain's CDR3 is CASSVEEERGTPKGDRGAVV.